A selection of T cell receptor beta chains follows, all from one sample in a study of Ad26.COV2.S vaccination and SARS-CoV-2 variants. TCRdb keeps only in-frame clones here, not all; method: immunoSEQ multiplex PCR. The sample carries about 320,000 clones, around 83% recorded once. The sample in question was peripheral blood, obtained in a trial of Ad26.COV2.S vaccine versus placebo. Source of these receptors: a person aged 18-60 years who received the Ad26.COV2.S COVID-19 vaccine or a placebo. The CDR3 runs from the conserved cysteine through the conserved F or W. D genes are given only for firm matches. Clone size is not always given. Where it is, it says once, few, many or a class for expanded clones.

V gene	D gene	clone size	J gene	CDR3 length	CDR3 protein	CDR3 DNA
TRBV2	.	.	TRBJ1-1	11	CAGGEELNAFF	TGTGCCGGGGGGGAGGAGCTGAACGCTTTCTTT
TRBV30	TRBD1	.	TRBJ2-6	17	CAWSPGQGVAGANVLTF	TGTGCCTGGAGCCCGGGACAGGGGGTGGCAGGGGCCAACGTCCTGACTTTC
TRBV5-6	TRBD1	.	TRBJ1-1	14	CASSAGQGLGEAFF	TGTGCCAGCAGCGCCGGACAGGGCCTGGGGGAAGCTTTCTTT
TRBV6-5	TRBD1	.	TRBJ1-2	13	CASRRDSSYGYTF	TGTGCCAGCAGACGGGACAGCTCCTATGGCTACACCTTC
TRBV5-4	TRBD1	.	TRBJ2-7	16	CASSYRRDRVLYEQYF	TGTGCCAGCAGCTATCGCCGAGACAGGGTACTCTACGAGCAGTACTTC
TRBV27	TRBD1	.	TRBJ2-3	15	CASSLWGQGGDTQYF	TGTGCCAGCAGTTTATGGGGACAGGGCGGAGATACGCAGTATTTT
TRBV12-5	.	.	TRBJ2-7	13	CASQGISPYEQYF	TGTGCTAGTCAAGGGATTTCCCCCTACGAGCAGTACTTC
TRBV19	.	.	TRBJ2-2	14	CASSIRGDTGELFF	TGTGCCAGTAGTATCAGGGGGGACACCGGGGAGCTGTTTTTT
TRBV28	.	.	TRBJ2-5	17	CASSLSLGTAPQETQYF	TGTGCCAGCAGTTTAAGTCTCGGGACGGCCCCCCAAGAGACCCAGTACTTC
TRBV3-1/TRBV3-2	.	.	TRBJ1-1	13	CASSQVVPGEAFF	TGTGCCAGCAGCCAAGTCGTACCGGGAGAGGCTTTCTTT
TRBV3-1/TRBV3-2	.	.	TRBJ1-3	16	CASSPRTLFRGNTIYF	TGTGCCAGCAGCCCCCGGACGCTCTTTCGGGGAAACACCATATATTTT
TRBV4-2	.	.	TRBJ2-5	11	CASSQRETQYF	TGTGCCAGCAGCCAGAGAGAGACCCAGTACTTC
TRBV5-1	.	.	TRBJ2-3	16	CASSSPHGRTTDTQYF	TGCGCCAGCAGCTCACCCCACGGCAGGACCACAGATACGCAGTATTTT
TRBV11-1	.	.	TRBJ2-7	16	CASSLFSGDLSYEQYF	TGTGCCAGCAGCTTATTTTCAGGGGATCTCTCCTACGAGCAGTACTTC
TRBV7-8	.	.	TRBJ2-7	12	CASSPSLYEQYF	TGTGCCAGCAGCCCCTCACTGTACGAGCAGTACTTC
TRBV9	.	.	TRBJ2-3	13	CASSVGLTDTQYF	TGTGCCAGCAGCGTTGGCCTCACAGATACGCAGTATTTT
TRBV5-1	TRBD1	.	TRBJ1-2	16	CASSLATQGVAYGYTF	TGCGCCAGCAGCTTGGCCACACAGGGGGTAGCCTATGGCTACACCTTC
TRBV18	TRBD1	.	TRBJ2-7	16	CASSPYRGQGSYEQYF	TGTGCCAGCTCACCTTACAGAGGACAGGGCTCCTACGAGCAGTACTTC
TRBV4-2	TRBD1	few	TRBJ1-1	13	CASSRSGGTEAFF	TGTGCCAGCAGCCGGTCAGGGGGCACTGAAGCTTTCTTT
TRBV5-6	TRBD2	.	TRBJ2-1	15	CASSRLAGDYNEQFF	TGTGCCAGCAGCCGGCTAGCGGGGGACTACAATGAGCAGTTCTTC
TRBV24-1	.	.	TRBJ1-5	14	CATSDEGVDQPQHF	TGTGCCACCAGTGATGAGGGGGTAGATCAGCCCCAGCATTTT
TRBV5-4	TRBD1	.	TRBJ2-5	14	CASRWDRYQETQYF	TGTGCCAGCAGGTGGGACAGATACCAAGAGACCCAGTACTTC
TRBV9	.	.	TRBJ1-1	17	CASSYSSGLSGNTEAFF	TGTGCCAGCAGCTACAGTAGCGGTTTAAGTGGAAACACTGAAGCTTTCTTT
TRBV5-1	TRBD1	.	TRBJ1-5	18	CASSPSGTGERGNQPQHF	TGCGCCAGCAGCCCATCCGGGACAGGGGAACGGGGCAATCAGCCCCAGCATTTT
TRBV2	.	.	TRBJ1-3	15	CASSDWVSSGNTIYF	TGTGCCAGCAGTGATTGGGTGAGCTCTGGAAACACCATATATTTT
TRBV19	TRBD1	.	TRBJ1-5	14	CASSLGTVNQPQHF	TGTGCCAGTAGTCTTGGGACAGTCAATCAGCCCCAGCATTTT
TRBV12-3/TRBV12-4	.	.	TRBJ1-1	12	CASHTGGTEAFF	TGTGCCAGCCACACGGGGGGCACTGAAGCTTTCTTT
TRBV6-2/TRBV6-3	TRBD1	.	TRBJ1-5	19	CASSRLRPTGGGGNQPQHF	TGTGCCAGCAGTAGACTGAGACCTACAGGGGGCGGCGGCAATCAGCCCCAGCATTTT
TRBV5-4	.	.	TRBJ1-3	14	CASSWDLNADTIYF	TGTGCCAGCAGCTGGGACCTTAACGCTGACACCATATATTTT